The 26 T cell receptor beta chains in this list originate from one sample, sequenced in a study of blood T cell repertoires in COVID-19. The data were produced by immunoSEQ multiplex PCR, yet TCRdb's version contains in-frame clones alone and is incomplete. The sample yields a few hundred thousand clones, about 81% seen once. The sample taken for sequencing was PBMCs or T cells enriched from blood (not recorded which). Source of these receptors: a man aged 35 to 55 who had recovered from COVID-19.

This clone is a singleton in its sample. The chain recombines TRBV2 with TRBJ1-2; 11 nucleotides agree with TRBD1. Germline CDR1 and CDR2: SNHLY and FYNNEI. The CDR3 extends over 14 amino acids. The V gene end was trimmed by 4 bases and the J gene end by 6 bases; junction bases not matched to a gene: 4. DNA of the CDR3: TGTGCCAGCAGTGGCGGACAGGGGGCTCATGGCTACACCTTC. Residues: CASSGGQGAHGYTF.

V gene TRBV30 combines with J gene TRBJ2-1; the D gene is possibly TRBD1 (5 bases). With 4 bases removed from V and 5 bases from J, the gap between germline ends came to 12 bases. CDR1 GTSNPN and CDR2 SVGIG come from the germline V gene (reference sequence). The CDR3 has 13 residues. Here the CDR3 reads CAWTVDSHNEQFF. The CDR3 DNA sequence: TGTGCCTGGACCGTAGACAGCCACAATGAGCAGTTCTTC. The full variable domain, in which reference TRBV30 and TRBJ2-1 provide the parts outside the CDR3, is SQTIHQWPATLVQPVGSPLSLECTVEGTSNPNLYWYRQAAGRGLQLLFYSVGIGQISSEVPQNLSASRPQDRQFILSSKKLLLSDSGFYLCAWTVDSHNEQFFGPGTRLTVL.

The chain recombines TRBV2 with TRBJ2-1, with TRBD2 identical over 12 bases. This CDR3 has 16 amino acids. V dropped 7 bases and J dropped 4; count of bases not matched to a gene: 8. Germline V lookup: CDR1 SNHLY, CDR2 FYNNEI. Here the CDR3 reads CASTPLAGGLYNEQFF. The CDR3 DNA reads TGTGCCAGCACGCCCCTAGCGGGAGGGCTATACAATGAGCAGTTCTTC. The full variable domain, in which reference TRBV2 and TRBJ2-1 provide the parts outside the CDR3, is EPEVTQTPSHQVTQMGQEVILRCVPISNHLYFYWYRQILGQKVEFLVSFYNNEISEKSEIFDDQFSVERPDGSNFTLKIRSTKLEDSAMYFCASTPLAGGLYNEQFFGPGTRLTVL.

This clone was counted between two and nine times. CDR3 DNA sequence: TGTGCCAGCAGCTTAGGTGACAGCGGCTACACCTTC. It yields the protein CASSLGDSGYTF. This rearrangement joins TRBV7-9 to TRBJ1-2; weak D call: TRBD1 (5 bases). Between the trimmed V and J ends, which lost 1 base and 8 bases, there was a span of 8 bases. The CDR3 is made up of 12 amino acids. CDR1 and CDR2 (germline): SEHNR, FQNEAQ (reference sequence).

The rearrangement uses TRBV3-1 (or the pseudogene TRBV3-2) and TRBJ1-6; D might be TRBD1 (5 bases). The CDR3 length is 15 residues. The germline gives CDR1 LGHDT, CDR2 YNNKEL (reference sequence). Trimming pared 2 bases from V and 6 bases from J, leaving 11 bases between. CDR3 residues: CASSQTVGPNSPLHF. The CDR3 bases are TGTGCCAGCAGCCAAACGGTGGGGCCTAATTCACCCCTCCACTTT.

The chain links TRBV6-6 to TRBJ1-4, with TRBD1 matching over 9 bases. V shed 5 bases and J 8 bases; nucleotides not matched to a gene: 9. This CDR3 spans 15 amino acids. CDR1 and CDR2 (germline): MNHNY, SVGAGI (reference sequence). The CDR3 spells CASSISTGGTEKLFF. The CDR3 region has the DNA TGTGCCAGCAGTATATCGACAGGGGGGACCGAAAAACTGTTTTTT.

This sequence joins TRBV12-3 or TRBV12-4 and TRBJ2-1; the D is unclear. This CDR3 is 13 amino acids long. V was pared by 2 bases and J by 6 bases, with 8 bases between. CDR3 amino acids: CASSLSVANEQFF. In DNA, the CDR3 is TGTGCCAGCAGTTTATCTGTGGCCAATGAGCAGTTCTTC.

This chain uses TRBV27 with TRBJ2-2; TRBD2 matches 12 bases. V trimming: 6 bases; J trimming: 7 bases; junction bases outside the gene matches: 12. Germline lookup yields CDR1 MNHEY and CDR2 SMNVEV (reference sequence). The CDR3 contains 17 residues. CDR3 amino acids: CASSHFGTSGWNGELFF. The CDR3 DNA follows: TGTGCCAGCAGCCATTTCGGGACTAGCGGGTGGAACGGGGAGCTGTTTTTT.

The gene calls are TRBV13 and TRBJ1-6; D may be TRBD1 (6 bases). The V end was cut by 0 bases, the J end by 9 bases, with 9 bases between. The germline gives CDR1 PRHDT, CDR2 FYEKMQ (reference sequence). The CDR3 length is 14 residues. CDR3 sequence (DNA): TGTGCCAGCAGCTTAGGACAGGGTAGTTCACCCCTCCACTTT. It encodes CASSLGQGSSPLHF.

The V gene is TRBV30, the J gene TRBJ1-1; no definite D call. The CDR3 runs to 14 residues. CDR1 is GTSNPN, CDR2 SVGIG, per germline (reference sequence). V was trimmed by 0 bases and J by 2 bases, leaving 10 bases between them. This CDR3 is CAWSVSGNNTEAFF. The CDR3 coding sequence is TGTGCCTGGAGTGTCTCGGGGAACAACACTGAAGCTTTCTTT.

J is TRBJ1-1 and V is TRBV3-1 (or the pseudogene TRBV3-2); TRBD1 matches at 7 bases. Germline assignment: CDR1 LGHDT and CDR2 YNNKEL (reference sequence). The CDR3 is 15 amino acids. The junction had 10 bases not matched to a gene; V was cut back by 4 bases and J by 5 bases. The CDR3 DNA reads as TGTGCCAGCAGCCTTCGTGACAGGGCGGGGACTGAAGCTTTCTTT. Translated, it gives CASSLRDRAGTEAFF.

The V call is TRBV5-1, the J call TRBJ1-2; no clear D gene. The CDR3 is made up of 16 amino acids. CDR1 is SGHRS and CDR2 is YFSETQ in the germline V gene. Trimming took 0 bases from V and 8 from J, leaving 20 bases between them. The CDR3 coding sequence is TGCGCCAGCAGCTTGGATTCCCCCCCCTACTCGGGAGGCTACACCTTC. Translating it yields CASSLDSPPYSGGYTF.

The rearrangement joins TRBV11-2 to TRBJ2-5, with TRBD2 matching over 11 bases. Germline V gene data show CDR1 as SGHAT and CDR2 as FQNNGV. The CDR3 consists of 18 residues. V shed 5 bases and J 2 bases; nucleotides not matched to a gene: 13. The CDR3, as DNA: TGTGCCAGCAGCACAACCCCCCTGGGACTAGCGGTACAAGAGACCCAGTACTTC. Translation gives CASSTTPLGLAVQETQYF. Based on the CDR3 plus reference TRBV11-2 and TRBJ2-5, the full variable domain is EAGVAQSPRYKIIEKRQSVAFWCNPISGHATLYWYQQILGQGPKLLIQFQNNGVVDDSQLPKDRFSAERLKGVDSTLKIQPAKLEDSAVYLCASSTTPLGLAVQETQYFGPGTRLLVL.

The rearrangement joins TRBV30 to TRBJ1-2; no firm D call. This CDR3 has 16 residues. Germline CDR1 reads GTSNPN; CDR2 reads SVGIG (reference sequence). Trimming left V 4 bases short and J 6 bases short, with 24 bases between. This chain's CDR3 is CAWTPYVTGGWDGYTF. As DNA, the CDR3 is TGTGCCTGGACCCCATACGTTACGGGAGGATGGGATGGCTACACCTTC. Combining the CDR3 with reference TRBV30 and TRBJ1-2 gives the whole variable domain SQTIHQWPATLVQPVGSPLSLECTVEGTSNPNLYWYRQAAGRGLQLLFYSVGIGQISSEVPQNLSASRPQDRQFILSSKKLLLSDSGFYLCAWTPYVTGGWDGYTFGSGTRLTVV.

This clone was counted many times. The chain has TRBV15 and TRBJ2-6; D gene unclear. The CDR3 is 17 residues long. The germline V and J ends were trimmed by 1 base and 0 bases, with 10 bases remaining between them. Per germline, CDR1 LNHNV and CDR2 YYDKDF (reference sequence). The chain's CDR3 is CATSRVADFSGANVLTF. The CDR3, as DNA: TGTGCCACCAGCAGAGTAGCAGATTTCTCTGGGGCCAACGTCCTGACTTTC.

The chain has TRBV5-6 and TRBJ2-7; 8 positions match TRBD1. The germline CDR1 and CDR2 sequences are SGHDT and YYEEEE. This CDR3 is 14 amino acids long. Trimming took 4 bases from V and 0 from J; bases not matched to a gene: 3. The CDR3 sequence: CASSPTGASYEQYF. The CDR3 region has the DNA TGTGCCAGCAGCCCGACAGGGGCCTCCTACGAGCAGTACTTC. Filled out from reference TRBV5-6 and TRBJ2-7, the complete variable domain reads DAGVTQSPTHLIKTRGQQVTLRCSPKSGHDTVSWYQQALGQGPQFIFQYYEEEERQRGNFPDRFSGHQFPNYSSELNVNALLLGDSALYLCASSPTGASYEQYFGPGTRLTVT.

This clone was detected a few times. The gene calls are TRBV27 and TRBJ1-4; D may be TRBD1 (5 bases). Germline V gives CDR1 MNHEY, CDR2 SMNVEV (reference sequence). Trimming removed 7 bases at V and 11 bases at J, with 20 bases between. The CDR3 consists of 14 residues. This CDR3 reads CASTTGGMGSKLFF. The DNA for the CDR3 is TGTGCCAGCACCACCGGGGGGATGGGGAGCAAACTGTTTTTT.

For the CDR3, the DNA is TGTGCTAGTGGTTTGGCGACGGGGAGGACAGATACGCAGTATTTT. This gives the protein CASGLATGRTDTQYF. The J gene is TRBJ2-3, the V gene TRBV12-5, with D perhaps matching TRBD2 (6 bases). V was cut by 1 base and J by 3 bases, with 11 bases left in between. Per germline, CDR1 LGHNT and CDR2 FRNRAP. This CDR3 is built from 15 residues.

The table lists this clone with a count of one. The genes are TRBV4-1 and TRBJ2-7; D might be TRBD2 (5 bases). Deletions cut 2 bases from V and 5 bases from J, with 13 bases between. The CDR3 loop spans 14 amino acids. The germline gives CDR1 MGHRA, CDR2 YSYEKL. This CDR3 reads CASSQWRKQNEQYF. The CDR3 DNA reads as TGCGCCAGCAGCCAATGGAGGAAACAGAACGAGCAGTACTTC.

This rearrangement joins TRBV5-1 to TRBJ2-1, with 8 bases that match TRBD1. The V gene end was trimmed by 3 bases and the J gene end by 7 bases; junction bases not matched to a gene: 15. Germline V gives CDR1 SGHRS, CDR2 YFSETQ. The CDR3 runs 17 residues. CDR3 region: CASSSWGTGSYWNEQFF. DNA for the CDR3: TGCGCCAGCAGCTCATGGGGGACAGGATCGTACTGGAATGAGCAGTTCTTC. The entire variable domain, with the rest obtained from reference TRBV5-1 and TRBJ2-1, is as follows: KAGVTQTPRYLIKTRGQQVTLSCSPISGHRSVSWYQQTPGQGLQFLFEYFSETQRNKGNFPGRFSGRQFSNSRSEMNVSTLELGDSALYLCASSSWGTGSYWNEQFFGPGTRLTVL.

The CDR3 nucleotides are TGCGCCAGCAGCCAAGGGACTAACCAAGAGACCCAGTACTTC. Protein sequence: CASSQGTNQETQYF. The chain combines TRBV4-1 with TRBJ2-5; weak D call: TRBD2 (6 bases). V lost 1 base to trimming and J lost 0 bases, with 6 bases between them. CDR1 is MGHRA, CDR2 YSYEKL, per germline. CDR3 length equals 14 residues.

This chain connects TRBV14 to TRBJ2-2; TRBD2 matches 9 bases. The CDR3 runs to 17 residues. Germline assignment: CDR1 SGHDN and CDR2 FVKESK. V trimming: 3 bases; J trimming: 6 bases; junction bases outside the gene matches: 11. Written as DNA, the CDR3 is TGTGCCAGCAGCCATCCGGGACTAGCTTCTGGACCCGGGGAGCTGTTTTTT. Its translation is CASSHPGLASGPGELFF.

The CDR3 DNA follows: TGTGCCAGCAGTTCCCCGGGAGGCACTGAAGCTTTCTTT. Its protein product is CASSSPGGTEAFF. This rearrangement joins TRBV6-5 to TRBJ1-1, with D unclear. Germline values: CDR1 MNHEY, CDR2 SVGAGI. Deletions cut 4 bases from V and 4 bases from J, with 10 bases between. This CDR3 region has 13 residues.

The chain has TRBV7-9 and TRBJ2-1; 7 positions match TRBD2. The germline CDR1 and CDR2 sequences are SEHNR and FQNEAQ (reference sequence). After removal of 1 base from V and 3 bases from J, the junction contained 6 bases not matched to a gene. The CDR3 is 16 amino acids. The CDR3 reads CASSLGASGFYNEQFF. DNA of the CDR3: TGTGCCAGCAGCTTAGGAGCTAGCGGATTCTACAATGAGCAGTTCTTC.

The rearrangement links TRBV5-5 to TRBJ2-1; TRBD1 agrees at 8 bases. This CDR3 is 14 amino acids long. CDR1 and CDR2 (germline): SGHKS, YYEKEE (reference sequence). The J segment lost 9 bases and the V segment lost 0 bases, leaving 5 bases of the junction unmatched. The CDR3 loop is CASSLGTGSGEQFF. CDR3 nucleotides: TGTGCCAGCAGCTTGGGGACAGGGAGTGGTGAGCAGTTCTTC.

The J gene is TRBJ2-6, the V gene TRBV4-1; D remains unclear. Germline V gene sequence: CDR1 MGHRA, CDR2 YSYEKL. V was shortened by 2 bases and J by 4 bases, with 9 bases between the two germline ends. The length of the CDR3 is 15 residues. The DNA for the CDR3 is TGCGCCAGCAGCCAACCTCCCGTGGGGGCCAACGTCCTGACTTTC. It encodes CASSQPPVGANVLTF.